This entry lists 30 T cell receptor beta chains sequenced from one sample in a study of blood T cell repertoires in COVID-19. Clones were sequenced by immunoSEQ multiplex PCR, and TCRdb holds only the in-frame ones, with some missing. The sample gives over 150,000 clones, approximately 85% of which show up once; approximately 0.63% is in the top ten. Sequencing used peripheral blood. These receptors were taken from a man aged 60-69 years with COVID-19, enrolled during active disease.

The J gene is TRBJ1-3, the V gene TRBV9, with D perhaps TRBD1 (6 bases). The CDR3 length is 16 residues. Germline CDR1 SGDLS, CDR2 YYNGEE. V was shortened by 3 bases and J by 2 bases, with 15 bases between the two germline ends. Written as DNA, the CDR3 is TGTGCCAGCAGCGCCCAAAACAGGGTTGCTGGAAACACCATATATTTT. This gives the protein CASSAQNRVAGNTIYF.

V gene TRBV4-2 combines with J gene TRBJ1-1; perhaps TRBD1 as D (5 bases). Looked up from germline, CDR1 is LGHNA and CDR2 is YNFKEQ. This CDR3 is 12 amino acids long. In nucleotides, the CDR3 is TGTGCTGTGAAGGGGATGAACACTGAAGCTTTCTTT. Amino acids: CAVKGMNTEAFF.

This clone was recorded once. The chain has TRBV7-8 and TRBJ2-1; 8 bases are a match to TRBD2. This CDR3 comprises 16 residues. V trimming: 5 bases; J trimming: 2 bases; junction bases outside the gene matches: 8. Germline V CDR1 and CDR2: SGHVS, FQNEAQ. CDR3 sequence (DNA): TGTGCCAGCAGCCTCATGGCGGGACTAGCCTACAATGAGCAGTTCTTC. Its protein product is CASSLMAGLAYNEQFF.

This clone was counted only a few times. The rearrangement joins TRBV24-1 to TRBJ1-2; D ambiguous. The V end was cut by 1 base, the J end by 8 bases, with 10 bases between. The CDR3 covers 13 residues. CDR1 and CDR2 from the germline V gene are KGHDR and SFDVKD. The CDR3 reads CATSDFNEKGYTF. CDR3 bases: TGTGCCACCAGTGATTTCAACGAGAAGGGCTACACCTTC.

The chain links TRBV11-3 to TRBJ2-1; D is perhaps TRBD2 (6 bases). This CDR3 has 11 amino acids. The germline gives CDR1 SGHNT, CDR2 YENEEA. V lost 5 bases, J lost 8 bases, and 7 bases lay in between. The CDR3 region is CASSREYEQFF. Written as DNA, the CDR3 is TGTGCCAGCAGCCGGGAGTATGAGCAGTTCTTC.

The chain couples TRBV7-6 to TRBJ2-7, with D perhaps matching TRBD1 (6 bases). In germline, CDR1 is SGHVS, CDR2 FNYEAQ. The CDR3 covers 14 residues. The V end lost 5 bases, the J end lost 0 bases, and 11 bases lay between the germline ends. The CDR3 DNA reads TGTGCCAGCAGCAAGACAGGTAGCTCCTACGAGCAGTACTTC. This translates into CASSKTGSSYEQYF.

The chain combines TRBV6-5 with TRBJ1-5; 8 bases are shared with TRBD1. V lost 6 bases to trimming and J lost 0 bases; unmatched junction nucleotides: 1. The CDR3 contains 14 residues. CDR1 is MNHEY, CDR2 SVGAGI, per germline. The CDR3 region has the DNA TGTGCCAGCAGGGGGACAGGTAGCAATCAGCCCCAGCATTTT. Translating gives CASRGTGSNQPQHF.

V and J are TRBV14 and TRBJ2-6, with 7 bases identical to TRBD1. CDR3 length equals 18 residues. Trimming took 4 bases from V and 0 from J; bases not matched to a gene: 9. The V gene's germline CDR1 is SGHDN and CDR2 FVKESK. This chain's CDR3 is CASSLLGQNPSGANVLTF. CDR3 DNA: TGTGCCAGCAGCCTACTGGGACAGAACCCCTCTGGGGCCAACGTCCTGACTTTC.

The CDR3 DNA reads as TGTGCCAGCACCTATGCAACAGGGGGCCTCGGCACTGAAGCTTTCTTT. Its protein product is CASTYATGGLGTEAFF. V and J are TRBV7-8 and TRBJ1-1, with TRBD1 matching over 9 bases. J lost 4 bases, V lost 7 bases, and 13 bases had no gene match. This CDR3 region has 16 residues. Germline loops: CDR1 SGHVS, CDR2 FQNEAQ. Full variable domain (remainder filled in from reference TRBV7-8 and TRBJ1-1): GAGVSQSPRYKVAKRGQDVALRCDPISGHVSLFWYQQALGQGPEFLTYFQNEAQLDKSGLPSDRFFAERPEGSVSTLKIQRTQQEDSAVYLCASTYATGGLGTEAFFGQGTRLTVV.

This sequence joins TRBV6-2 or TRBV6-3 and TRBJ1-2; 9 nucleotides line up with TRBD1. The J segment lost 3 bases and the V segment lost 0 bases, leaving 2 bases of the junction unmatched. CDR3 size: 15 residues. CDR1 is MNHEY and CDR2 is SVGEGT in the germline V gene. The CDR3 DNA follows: TGTGCCAGCAGTTACTCGGGACAGGGTTACTATGGCTACACCTTC. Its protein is CASSYSGQGYYGYTF.

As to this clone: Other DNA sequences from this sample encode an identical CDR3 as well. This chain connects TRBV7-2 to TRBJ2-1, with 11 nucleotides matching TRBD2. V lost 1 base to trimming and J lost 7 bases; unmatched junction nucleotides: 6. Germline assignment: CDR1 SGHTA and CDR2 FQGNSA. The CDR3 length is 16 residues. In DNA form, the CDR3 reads TGTGCCAGCAGCTTAGATGTAGCGGGAGGGTGGAATGAGCAGTTCTTC. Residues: CASSLDVAGGWNEQFF.

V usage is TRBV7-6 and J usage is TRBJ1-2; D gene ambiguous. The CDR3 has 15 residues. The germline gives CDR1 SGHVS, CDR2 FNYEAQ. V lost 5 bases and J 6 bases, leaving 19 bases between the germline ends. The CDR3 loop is CASSPHRGAEDGYTF. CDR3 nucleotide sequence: TGTGCCAGCAGCCCCCACCGGGGAGCGGAGGATGGCTACACCTTC.

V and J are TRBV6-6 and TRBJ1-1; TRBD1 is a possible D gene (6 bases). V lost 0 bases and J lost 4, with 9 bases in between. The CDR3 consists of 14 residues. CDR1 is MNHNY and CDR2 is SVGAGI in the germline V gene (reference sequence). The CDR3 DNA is TGTGCCAGCAGTTACTCGACCAGGGGCACTGAAGCTTTCTTT. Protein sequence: CASSYSTRGTEAFF.

Here the CDR3 reads CASSVLRDTGELFF. The DNA of the CDR3 is TGTGCCAGCAGCGTGTTGCGGGACACCGGGGAGCTGTTTTTT. The chain couples TRBV9 to TRBJ2-2, with a tentative D call TRBD2 (5 bases). With 2 bases removed from V and 3 bases from J, the gap between germline ends came to 8 bases. The CDR3 runs 14 residues. Germline V gene lookup returns CDR1 SGDLS and CDR2 YYNGEE.

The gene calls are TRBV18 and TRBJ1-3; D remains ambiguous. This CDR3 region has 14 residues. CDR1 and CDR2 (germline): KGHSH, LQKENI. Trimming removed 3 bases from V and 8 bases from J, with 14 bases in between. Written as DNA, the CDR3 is TGTGCCAGCTCACCTCCCGGCGGGTCCCACACCATATATTTT. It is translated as CASSPPGGSHTIYF.

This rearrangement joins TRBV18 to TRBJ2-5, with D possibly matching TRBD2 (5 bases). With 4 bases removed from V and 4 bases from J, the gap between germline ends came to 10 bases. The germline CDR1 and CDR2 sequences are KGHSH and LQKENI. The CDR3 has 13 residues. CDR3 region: CASSQGLGETQYF. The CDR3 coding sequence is TGTGCCAGCTCACAAGGACTGGGAGAGACCCAGTACTTC.

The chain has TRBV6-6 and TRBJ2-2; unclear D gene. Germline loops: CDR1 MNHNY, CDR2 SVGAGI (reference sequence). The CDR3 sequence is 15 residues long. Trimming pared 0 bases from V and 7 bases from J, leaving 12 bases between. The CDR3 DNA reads TGTGCCAGCAGTTACTCTGGCCCTTCAGTCGGGGAGCTGTTTTTT. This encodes CASSYSGPSVGELFF.

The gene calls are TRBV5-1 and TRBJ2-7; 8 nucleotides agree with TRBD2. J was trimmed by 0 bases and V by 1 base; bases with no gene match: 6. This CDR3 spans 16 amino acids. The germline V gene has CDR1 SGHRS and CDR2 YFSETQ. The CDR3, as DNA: TGCGCCAGCAGCTTGCGCACTAGCGGTGGCTCCTACGAGCAGTACTTC. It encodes CASSLRTSGGSYEQYF. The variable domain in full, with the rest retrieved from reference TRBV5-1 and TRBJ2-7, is KAGVTQTPRYLIKTRGQQVTLSCSPISGHRSVSWYQQTPGQGLQFLFEYFSETQRNKGNFPGRFSGRQFSNSRSEMNVSTLELGDSALYLCASSLRTSGGSYEQYFGPGTRLTVT.

CDR3 bases: TGTGCCACCAGTGACTCTGGGACAGTTAACACTGAAGCTTTCTTT. It yields the protein CATSDSGTVNTEAFF. The rearrangement joins TRBV24-1 to TRBJ1-1; 7 bases match TRBD1. The J segment lost 2 bases and the V segment lost 4 bases, leaving 6 bases of the junction unmatched. Germline V gives CDR1 KGHDR, CDR2 SFDVKD. There are 15 residues in the CDR3.

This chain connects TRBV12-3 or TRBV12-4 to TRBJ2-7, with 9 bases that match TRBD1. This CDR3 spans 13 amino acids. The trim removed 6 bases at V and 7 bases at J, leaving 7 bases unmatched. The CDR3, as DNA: TGTGCCAGCAGACGGGACAGGGTCGGAGAGCAGTACTTC. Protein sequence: CASRRDRVGEQYF.

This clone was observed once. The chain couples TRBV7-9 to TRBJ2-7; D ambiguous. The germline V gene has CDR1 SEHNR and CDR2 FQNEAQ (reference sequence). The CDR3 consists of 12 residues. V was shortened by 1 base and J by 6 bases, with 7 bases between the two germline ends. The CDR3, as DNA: TGTGCCAGCAGCTTAGGTCTAGGCGAGCAGTACTTC. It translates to CASSLGLGEQYF.

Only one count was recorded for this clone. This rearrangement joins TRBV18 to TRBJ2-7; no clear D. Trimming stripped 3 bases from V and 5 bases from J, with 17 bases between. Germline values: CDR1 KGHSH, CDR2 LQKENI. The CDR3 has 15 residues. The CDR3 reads CASSPVLLTRNEQYF. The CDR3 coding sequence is TGTGCCAGCTCACCCGTCCTTTTGACCAGGAACGAGCAGTACTTC.

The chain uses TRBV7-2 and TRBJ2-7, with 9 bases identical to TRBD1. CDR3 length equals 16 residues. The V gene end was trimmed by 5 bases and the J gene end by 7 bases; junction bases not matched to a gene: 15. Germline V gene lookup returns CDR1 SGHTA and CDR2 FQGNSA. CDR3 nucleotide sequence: TGTGCCAGCAGCCTACCAATCCGGGACAGGGCCAGTGAGCAGTACTTC. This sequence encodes CASSLPIRDRASEQYF.

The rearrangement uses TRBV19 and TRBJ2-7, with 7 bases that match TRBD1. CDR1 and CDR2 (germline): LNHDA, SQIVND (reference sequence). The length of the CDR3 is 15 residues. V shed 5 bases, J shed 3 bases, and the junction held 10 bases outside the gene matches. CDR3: CASSRDRAEVYEQYF. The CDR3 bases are TGTGCCAGTAGTCGCGACAGGGCCGAGGTCTACGAGCAGTACTTC.

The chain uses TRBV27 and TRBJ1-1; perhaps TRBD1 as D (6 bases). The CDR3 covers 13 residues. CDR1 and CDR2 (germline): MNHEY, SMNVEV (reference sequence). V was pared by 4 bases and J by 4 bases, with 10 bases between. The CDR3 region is CASSYRDGTEAFF. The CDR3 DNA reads TGTGCCAGCAGTTACAGGGATGGCACTGAAGCTTTCTTT.

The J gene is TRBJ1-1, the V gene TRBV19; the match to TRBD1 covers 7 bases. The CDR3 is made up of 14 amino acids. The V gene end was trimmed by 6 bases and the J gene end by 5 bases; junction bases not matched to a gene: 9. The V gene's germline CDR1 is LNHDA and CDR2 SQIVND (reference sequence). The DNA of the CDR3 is TGTGCCAGTAGCTCTAGACAGGGTTGGACTGAAGCTTTCTTT. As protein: CASSSRQGWTEAFF.

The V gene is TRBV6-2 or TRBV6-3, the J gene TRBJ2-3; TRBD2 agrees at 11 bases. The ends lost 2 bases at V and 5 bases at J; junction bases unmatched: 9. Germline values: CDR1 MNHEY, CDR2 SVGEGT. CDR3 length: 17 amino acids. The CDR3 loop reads CASSYVTSGSRRDTQYF. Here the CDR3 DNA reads TGTGCCAGCAGTTACGTAACTAGCGGGAGTAGGCGAGATACGCAGTATTTT.

As DNA, the CDR3 is TGTGCCAGTAGTATAGACCCCCCTTTGGTAGGGGTGATCACAGATACGCAGTATTTT. Translated, it gives CASSIDPPLVGVITDTQYF. The chain employs TRBV19 and TRBJ2-3; D is possibly TRBD1 (5 bases). Germline V gene sequence: CDR1 LNHDA, CDR2 SQIVND (reference sequence). Trimming removed 0 bases at V and 2 bases at J, with 21 bases between. This CDR3 is 19 amino acids long.

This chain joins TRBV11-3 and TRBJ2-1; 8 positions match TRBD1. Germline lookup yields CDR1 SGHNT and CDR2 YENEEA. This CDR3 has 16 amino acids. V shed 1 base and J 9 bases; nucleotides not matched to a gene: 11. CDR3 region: CASSLGGDRSVGEQFF. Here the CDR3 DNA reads TGTGCCAGCAGCTTAGGAGGGGACAGGTCAGTGGGTGAGCAGTTCTTC.

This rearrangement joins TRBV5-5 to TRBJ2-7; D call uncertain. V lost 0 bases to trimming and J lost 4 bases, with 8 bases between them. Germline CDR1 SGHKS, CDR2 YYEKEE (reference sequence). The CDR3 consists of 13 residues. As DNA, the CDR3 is TGTGCCAGCAGCTTGGTCACGGGTTACGAGCAGTACTTC. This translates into CASSLVTGYEQYF.